A selection of T cell receptor beta chains follows, all from one sample in a study of shared clonotypes between healthy human individuals. Some clones are missing from TCRdb's copy, which holds only in-frame ones; the method was immunoSEQ multiplex PCR. The table includes around 2.5 million clones, approximately 93% detected once. Sequenced sample: naive CD4+ T cells from PBMCs. The receptors here all came from a young man in good health. Some clones in this sample may be carry-over from other donors' samples. Each CDR3 is given with its conserved first and last residue. The D gene is left open where the match is weak. Part of the rows lack a size; the others show once, few, many or a class for expanded clones.

d_call,clone_size,j_call,v_call,cdr3_aa,cdr3_nt
NA,NA,TRBJ2-7,TRBV7-8,CASSLPFTVGGLYEQYF,TGTGCCAGCAGCTTACCTTTTACCGTGGGGGGGCTATACGAGCAGTACTTC
TRBD1,NA,TRBJ2-1,TRBV6-6,CASSPYQGVEQFF,TGTGCCAGCAGTCCCTATCAGGGGGTTGAGCAGTTCTTC
TRBD2,NA,TRBJ2-7,TRBV30,CACRGSGRIAKEQYF,TGTGCCTGCCGGGGTAGCGGGAGAATTGCTAAAGAGCAGTACTTC
NA,NA,TRBJ1-2,TRBV5-1,CASSFQGSSYGYTF,TGCGCCAGCAGCTTTCAAGGCTCCAGCTATGGCTACACCTTC
TRBD2,NA,TRBJ2-1,TRBV6-5,CATTTRLAGGGEQFF,TGTGCCACTACTACTAGACTAGCGGGTGGCGGGGAGCAGTTCTTC
TRBD2,NA,TRBJ2-3,TRBV11-2,CASSPGGVTDTQYF,TGTGCCAGCAGCCCCGGGGGGGTCACAGATACGCAGTATTTT
TRBD2,NA,TRBJ2-1,TRBV6-5,CASSSGLAPYNEQFF,TGTGCCAGCAGCTCCGGACTAGCGCCCTACAATGAGCAGTTCTTC
NA,NA,TRBJ2-3,TRBV25-1,CASRTNGVTDTQYF,TGTGCCAGCAGGACGAACGGGGTGACAGATACGCAGTATTTT
TRBD2,NA,TRBJ2-7,TRBV19,CASRSLAGGFEQYF,TGTGCCAGTAGGTCACTAGCGGGAGGTTTCGAGCAGTACTTC
NA,NA,TRBJ1-5,TRBV2,CASSLNQPQHF,TGTGCCAGCAGTTTAAATCAGCCCCAGCATTTT
NA,NA,TRBJ2-7,TRBV30,CAWGGYPYEQYF,TGTGCCTGGGGGGGATACCCCTACGAGCAGTACTTC
NA,NA,TRBJ2-5,TRBV20-1,CSASAGETQYF,TGCAGTGCTAGTGCGGGAGAGACCCAGTACTTC
NA,NA,TRBJ2-2,TRBV4-1,CASSYTAWGSGELFF,TGCGCCAGCAGCTACACCGCGTGGGGCTCCGGGGAGCTGTTTTTT
TRBD1,NA,TRBJ1-1,TRBV7-3,CASSLKGTGPNTEAFF,TGTGCCAGCAGCTTAAAAGGGACAGGGCCGAACACTGAAGCTTTCTTT
NA,NA,TRBJ1-2,TRBV6-1,CASSEAGRLYGYTF,TGTGCCAGCAGTGAAGCAGGCAGACTCTATGGCTACACCTTC
NA,NA,TRBJ2-7,TRBV7-9,CASSLALGTSSYEQYF,TGTGCCAGCAGCTTAGCTCTTGGGACCAGCTCCTACGAGCAGTACTTC
NA,NA,TRBJ2-1,TRBV7-3,CASTYLAGNEQFF,TGTGCCAGCACATACCTAGCTGGCAATGAGCAGTTCTTC
NA,NA,TRBJ2-7,TRBV28,CASSFEVLSYEQYF,TGTGCCAGCAGTTTTGAGGTCTTGTCCTACGAGCAGTACTTC
TRBD2,NA,TRBJ2-7,TRBV5-1,CASSLAGTSRTHEQYF,TGCGCCAGCAGCTTGGCCGGGACTAGCAGGACTCACGAGCAGTACTTC
NA,NA,TRBJ1-1,TRBV28,CASSPLRGLISMNTEAFF,TGTGCCAGCAGTCCCCTGAGGGGCCTAATTTCCATGAACACTGAAGCTTTCTTT
TRBD1,once,TRBJ2-5,TRBV6-6,CASGRDRVLQTQYF,TGTGCCAGCGGACGGGACAGGGTTCTTCAGACCCAGTACTTC
NA,NA,TRBJ2-3,TRBV18,CASSGRTVEGDTQYF,TGTGCCAGCTCAGGGAGGACGGTGGAGGGAGATACGCAGTATTTT
TRBD2,NA,TRBJ2-2,TRBV7-7,CASSLHPTSGRTGPSGELFF,TGTGCCAGCAGCCTCCACCCAACTAGCGGGAGGACGGGCCCATCCGGGGAGCTGTTTTTT
NA,NA,TRBJ1-3,TRBV28,CASSTSFLSGNTIYF,TGTGCCAGCTCCACATCTTTCCTCTCTGGAAACACCATATATTTT
TRBD1,NA,TRBJ2-2,TRBV28,CASSSSGTGSTGELFF,TGTGCCAGCAGCTCCTCAGGGACAGGGTCCACCGGGGAGCTGTTTTTT
NA,NA,TRBJ2-1,TRBV5-1,CASSLFGIDNEQFF,TGCGCCAGCAGCTTGTTCGGGATTGACAATGAGCAGTTCTTC
NA,NA,TRBJ2-7,TRBV5-1,CASSRDLGVGEQYF,TGCGCCAGCAGCCGTGATCTGGGGGTGGGCGAGCAGTACTTC
NA,NA,TRBJ2-3,TRBV6-1,CASSDGTRPPPDTQYF,TGTGCCAGCAGTGACGGGACTCGGCCCCCTCCAGATACGCAGTATTTT
TRBD1,few,TRBJ1-5,TRBV4-1,CASSQDASQGGQPQHF,TGCGCCAGCAGCCAAGATGCGTCACAGGGGGGCCAGCCCCAGCATTTT
NA,NA,TRBJ1-1,TRBV19,CASGVTWQEGGAFF,TGTGCCAGTGGGGTGACTTGGCAGGAGGGGGGAGCTTTCTTT
TRBD1,NA,TRBJ1-5,TRBV28,CASIKYDRGNQPQHF,TGTGCCAGCATAAAATACGACAGGGGCAATCAGCCCCAGCATTTT